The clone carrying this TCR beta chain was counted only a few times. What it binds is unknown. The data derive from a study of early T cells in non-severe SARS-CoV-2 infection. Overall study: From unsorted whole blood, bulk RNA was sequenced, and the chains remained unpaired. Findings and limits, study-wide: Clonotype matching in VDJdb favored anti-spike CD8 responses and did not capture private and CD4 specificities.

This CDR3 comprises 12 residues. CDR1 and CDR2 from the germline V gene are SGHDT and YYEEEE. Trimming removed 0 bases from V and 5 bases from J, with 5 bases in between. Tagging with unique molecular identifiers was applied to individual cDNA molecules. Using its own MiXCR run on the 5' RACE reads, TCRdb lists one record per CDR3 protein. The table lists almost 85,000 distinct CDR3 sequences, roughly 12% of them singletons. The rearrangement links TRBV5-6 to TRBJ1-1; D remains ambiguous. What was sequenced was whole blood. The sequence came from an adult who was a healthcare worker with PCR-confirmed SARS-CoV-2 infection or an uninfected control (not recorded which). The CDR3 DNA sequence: TGTGCCAGCAGCTTGGCATGGACTGAAGCTTTCTTT. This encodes CASSLAWTEAFF.